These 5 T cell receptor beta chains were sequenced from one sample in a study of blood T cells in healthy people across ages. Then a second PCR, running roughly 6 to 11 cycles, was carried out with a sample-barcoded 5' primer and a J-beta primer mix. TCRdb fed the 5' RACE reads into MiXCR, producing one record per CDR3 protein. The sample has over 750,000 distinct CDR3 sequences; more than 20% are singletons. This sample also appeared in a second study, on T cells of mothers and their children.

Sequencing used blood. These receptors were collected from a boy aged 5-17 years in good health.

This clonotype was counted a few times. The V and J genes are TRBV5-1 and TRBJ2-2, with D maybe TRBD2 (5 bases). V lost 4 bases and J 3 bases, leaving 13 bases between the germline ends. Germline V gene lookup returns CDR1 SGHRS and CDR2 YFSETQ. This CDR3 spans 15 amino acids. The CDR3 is CASSPSAGYTGELFF. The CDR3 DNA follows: TGCGCCAGCAGCCCTAGTGCGGGTTACACCGGGGAGCTGTTTTTT.

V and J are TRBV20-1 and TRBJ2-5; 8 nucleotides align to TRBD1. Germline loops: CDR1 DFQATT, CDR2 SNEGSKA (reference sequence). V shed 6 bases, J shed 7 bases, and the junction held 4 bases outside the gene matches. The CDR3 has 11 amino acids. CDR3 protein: CSADRVLTQYF. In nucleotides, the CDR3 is TGCAGTGCGGACAGGGTATTGACCCAGTACTTC.

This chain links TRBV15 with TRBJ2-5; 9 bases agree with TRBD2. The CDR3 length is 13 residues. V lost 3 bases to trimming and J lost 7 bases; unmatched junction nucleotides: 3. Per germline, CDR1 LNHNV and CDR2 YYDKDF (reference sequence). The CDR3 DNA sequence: TGTGCCACCAGCAGGTCAGCGGGAGGGACCCAGTACTTC. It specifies CATSRSAGGTQYF.

The CDR3 sequence is CASSLRPGGLETQYF. DNA of the CDR3: TGTGCCAGCAGCTTAAGACCGGGGGGCCTGGAGACCCAGTACTTC. The J gene is TRBJ2-5, the V gene TRBV7-3; weak D call: TRBD2 (7 bases). V was shortened by 1 base and J by 5 bases, with 14 bases between the two germline ends. Germline CDR1 is SGHTA and CDR2 is FQGTGA. The CDR3 spans 15 residues. The whole variable domain, filled in from reference TRBV7-3 and TRBJ2-5, reads GAGVSQTPSNKVTEKGKYVELRCDPISGHTALYWYRQSLGQGPEFLIYFQGTGAADDSGLPNDRFFAVRPEGSVSTLKIQRTERGDSAVYLCASSLRPGGLETQYFGPGTRLLVL.

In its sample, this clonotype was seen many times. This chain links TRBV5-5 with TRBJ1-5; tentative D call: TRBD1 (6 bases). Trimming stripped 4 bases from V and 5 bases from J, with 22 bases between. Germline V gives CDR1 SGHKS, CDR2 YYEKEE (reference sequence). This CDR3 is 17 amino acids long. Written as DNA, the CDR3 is TGTGCCAGCAGCCAAGGGGGGAACAAGAAAGTCTATCAGCCCCAGCATTTT. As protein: CASSQGGNKKVYQPQHF.